A selection of T cell receptor beta chains follows, all from one sample in a study of blood T cell repertoires in COVID-19. Data came from immunoSEQ multiplex PCR; TCRdb stores just in-frame clones and leaves some out. The sample lists about 250,000 clones; around 86% were seen once. The sample was peripheral blood. These TCRs come from an elderly woman with COVID-19, enrolled during active disease. Each CDR3 is given with its conserved first and last residue. The D gene is left open where the match is weak. Clone size appears in some rows only: once, few, many, or a class for an expanded clone.

d_gene: TRBD1
v_gene: TRBV3-1/TRBV3-2
j_gene: TRBJ1-1
abundance: -
CDR3nt: TGTGCCAGCAGCTTTGGACAGGGAACTGAAGCTTTCTTT
CDR3aa: CASSFGQGTEAFF

d_gene: -
v_gene: TRBV30
j_gene: TRBJ2-3
abundance: -
CDR3nt: TGTGCCTGGAGTGTGGCCGGGGGGCTGGATACGCAGTATTTT
CDR3aa: CAWSVAGGLDTQYF

d_gene: -
v_gene: TRBV2
j_gene: TRBJ1-2
abundance: -
CDR3nt: TGTGCCAGCAGTGCCTCGGGGGGCGCCTATGGCTACACCTTC
CDR3aa: CASSASGGAYGYTF

d_gene: TRBD1
v_gene: TRBV7-2
j_gene: TRBJ2-6
abundance: -
CDR3nt: TGTGCCAGCAGCCCTCAGGGGGCTACTGGGGCCAACGTCCTGACTTTC
CDR3aa: CASSPQGATGANVLTF

d_gene: TRBD1
v_gene: TRBV24-1
j_gene: TRBJ2-1
abundance: -
CDR3nt: TGTGCCACCAGTGATTTCCAGGGGGCGGATGAGCAGTTCTTC
CDR3aa: CATSDFQGADEQFF

d_gene: -
v_gene: TRBV5-1
j_gene: TRBJ1-4
abundance: -
CDR3nt: TGCGCCAGCAGTTTAAATAATGAAAAACTGTTTTTT
CDR3aa: CASSLNNEKLFF

d_gene: -
v_gene: TRBV28
j_gene: TRBJ1-2
abundance: -
CDR3nt: TGTGCCAGCAGTTTAGTGCAGAACTATGGCTACACCTTC
CDR3aa: CASSLVQNYGYTF

d_gene: -
v_gene: TRBV29-1
j_gene: TRBJ1-4
abundance: once
CDR3nt: TGCAGCGTCCTCGGAGGTGAAAAACTGTTTTTT
CDR3aa: CSVLGGEKLFF

d_gene: -
v_gene: TRBV5-5
j_gene: TRBJ1-2
abundance: -
CDR3nt: TGTGCCAGCAGCCCCGATCCCGGTAACTATGGCTACACCTTC
CDR3aa: CASSPDPGNYGYTF

d_gene: -
v_gene: TRBV2
j_gene: TRBJ1-4
abundance: few
CDR3nt: TGTGCCAGCAGTGTGAGCCAGACATCGGAAAAACTGTTTTTT
CDR3aa: CASSVSQTSEKLFF

d_gene: -
v_gene: TRBV5-1
j_gene: TRBJ1-6
abundance: -
CDR3nt: TGCGCCAGCAGCTGGACAAGGAATAATTCACCTCTCCACTTT
CDR3aa: CASSWTRNNSPLHF

d_gene: -
v_gene: TRBV9
j_gene: TRBJ1-1
abundance: -
CDR3nt: TGTGCCAGCAGCGTAAGCCCTCTACAGGGTCCGGATGAAGCTTTCTTT
CDR3aa: CASSVSPLQGPDEAFF

d_gene: TRBD1
v_gene: TRBV18
j_gene: TRBJ1-2
abundance: -
CDR3nt: TGTGCCAGCTCAGTCCCCTCAATTACAGGGGACCCCCTTGGCTACACCTTC
CDR3aa: CASSVPSITGDPLGYTF

d_gene: TRBD1
v_gene: TRBV19
j_gene: TRBJ1-1
abundance: -
CDR3nt: TGTGCCAGTAGTACCAGGGGGCTGGCCACTGAAGCTTTCTTT
CDR3aa: CASSTRGLATEAFF

d_gene: -
v_gene: TRBV10-3
j_gene: TRBJ1-5
abundance: -
CDR3nt: TGTGCCATCAGTGGACAATTGACGCAGCCCCAGCATTTT
CDR3aa: CAISGQLTQPQHF

d_gene: TRBD1
v_gene: TRBV2
j_gene: TRBJ1-1
abundance: -
CDR3nt: TGTGCCAGCAGTGAAAGTTGGGGGACAGGGGGAAAGGCTTTCTTT
CDR3aa: CASSESWGTGGKAFF

d_gene: -
v_gene: TRBV7-2
j_gene: TRBJ2-3
abundance: few
CDR3nt: TGTGCCAGCAGCTCTAGGACGGGGAGCACAGATACGCAGTATTTT
CDR3aa: CASSSRTGSTDTQYF

d_gene: -
v_gene: TRBV6-2/TRBV6-3
j_gene: TRBJ2-1
abundance: -
CDR3nt: TGTGCCAGCAGTTACTCTAGGGGGTTGGGGGTGAATGAGCAGTTCTTC
CDR3aa: CASSYSRGLGVNEQFF

d_gene: -
v_gene: TRBV21-1
j_gene: TRBJ1-4
abundance: -
CDR3nt: TGTGCCAGCATACGACAGGTAGCAACTAATGAAAAACTGTTTTTT
CDR3aa: CASIRQVATNEKLFF

d_gene: TRBD1
v_gene: TRBV5-4
j_gene: TRBJ1-2
abundance: -
CDR3nt: TGTGCCAGCAGCGGGACAGGGTTAAACTATGGCTACACCTTC
CDR3aa: CASSGTGLNYGYTF

d_gene: -
v_gene: TRBV18
j_gene: TRBJ1-5
abundance: -
CDR3nt: TGTGCCAGCTCACGACAGGATAGCAATCAGCCCCAGCATTTT
CDR3aa: CASSRQDSNQPQHF

d_gene: -
v_gene: TRBV12-3/TRBV12-4
j_gene: TRBJ1-6
abundance: -
CDR3nt: TGTGCCAGCAGCGACAGATTGAATTCACCCCTCCACTTT
CDR3aa: CASSDRLNSPLHF

d_gene: TRBD1
v_gene: TRBV9
j_gene: TRBJ2-4
abundance: -
CDR3nt: TGTGCCAGCAGCGTTGGAGGGACAGGGGGCTCCGGCATTCAGTACTTC
CDR3aa: CASSVGGTGGSGIQYF

d_gene: -
v_gene: TRBV6-5
j_gene: TRBJ1-3
abundance: -
CDR3nt: TGTGCCAGCAGTAAACAGGGAACTGGAAACACCATATATTTT
CDR3aa: CASSKQGTGNTIYF

d_gene: -
v_gene: TRBV5-8
j_gene: TRBJ1-5
abundance: -
CDR3nt: TGTGCCAGCAGCTTGGGCGGGGCCGTCAATCAGCCCCAGCATTTT
CDR3aa: CASSLGGAVNQPQHF

d_gene: -
v_gene: TRBV19
j_gene: TRBJ1-1
abundance: -
CDR3nt: TGTGCCAGTAGTGGCACGACACAATTGAAGGCTTTCTTT
CDR3aa: CASSGTTQLKAFF

d_gene: -
v_gene: TRBV18
j_gene: TRBJ1-1
abundance: -
CDR3nt: TGTGCCAGCTCTCCTGGGAGGACGATGGACACTGAAGCTTTCTTT
CDR3aa: CASSPGRTMDTEAFF

d_gene: TRBD2
v_gene: TRBV7-6
j_gene: TRBJ2-5
abundance: once
CDR3nt: TGTGCCAGCAGCTTCCTAGCGGGGGGGCACGAGACCCAGTACTTC
CDR3aa: CASSFLAGGHETQYF